The 27 T cell receptor beta chains in this list originate from one sample, sequenced in a study of blood T cells in healthy people across ages. Alongside a J-beta primer mix, a sample-barcoded 5' primer served in a second PCR lasting about 7 to 12 cycles. MiXCR, applied by TCRdb to the 5' RACE reads, yields one record per CDR3 protein. The sample contains some 880,000 distinct CDR3 sequences, 30% to 45% of which appear only once. The sample was blood. All receptors come from a young man in good health.

This clonotype was counted only a few times. This sequence joins TRBV12-3 or TRBV12-4 and TRBJ2-2; D gene unclear. This CDR3 contains 15 residues. V lost 1 base and J 6 bases, leaving 12 bases between the germline ends. The CDR3 DNA follows: TGTGCCAGCAGTTTAGTTGACCGAATCGCCGGGGAGCTGTTTTTT. It encodes CASSLVDRIAGELFF.

This sequence joins TRBV4-3 and TRBJ2-1, with no clear D. The end of the DNA is better explained by TRBJ2-7, so the J call may be wrong. Germline-derived CDR1 and CDR2 are LGHNA and YSLEER. This CDR3 spans 16 amino acids. Here the CDR3 DNA reads TGCGCCAGCAGCCAAGCCTCGGCAGGTCTATACAATGAGCAGTACTTC. Translating gives CASSQASAGLYNEQYF.

The chain combines TRBV12-3 or TRBV12-4 with TRBJ1-1, with D tentatively TRBD1 (5 bases). This CDR3 has 17 residues. Trimming removed 1 base at V and 3 bases at J, with 18 bases between. The DNA of the CDR3 is TGTGCCAGCAGTTTAGTATTGCAGGGCCCGAGGGACACTGAAGCTTTCTTT. Translated, it gives CASSLVLQGPRDTEAFF.

This clonotype was observed a few times. For the CDR3, the DNA is TGTGCCAGCAATAAAGGAGGGGCGCCTAACTATGGCTACACCTTC. Translated: CASNKGGAPNYGYTF. V gene TRBV28 combines with J gene TRBJ1-2; tentative D call: TRBD1 (5 bases). CDR3 length: 15 amino acids. The V gene's germline CDR1 is MDHEN and CDR2 SYDVKM. V was cut by 7 bases and J by 0 bases, with 15 bases left in between.

In nucleotides, the CDR3 is TGTGCCAGCAGCTTAAGATGGGACAGGGGGAGCTCCTACAATGAGCAGTTCTTC. Translating gives CASSLRWDRGSSYNEQFF. This chain links TRBV7-9 with TRBJ2-1; 11 bases line up with TRBD1. The CDR3 length is 18 residues. With V trimmed by 2 bases and J by 0 bases, 6 bases remained unmatched. Germline lookup yields CDR1 SEHNR and CDR2 FQNEAQ (reference sequence).

The rearrangement uses TRBV29-1 and TRBJ2-5; 10 bases are shared with TRBD2. Germline loops: CDR1 SQVTM, CDR2 ANQGSEA. Trimming at V came to 7 bases and at J to 0 bases, leaving 11 bases not matched to a gene. The CDR3 totals 16 residues. CDR3 sequence: CSARPSSGGNQETQYF. CDR3 coding DNA: TGCAGCGCCCGCCCTTCTAGCGGGGGTAACCAAGAGACCCAGTACTTC. The full variable domain, its missing parts supplied by reference TRBV29-1 and TRBJ2-5, is SAVISQKPSRDICQRGTSLTIQCQVDSQVTMMFWYRQQPGQSLTLIATANQGSEATYESGFVIDKFPISRPNLTFSTLTVSNMSPEDSSIYLCSARPSSGGNQETQYFGPGTRLLVL.

The chain recombines TRBV15 with TRBJ1-3; no definite D call. Per germline, CDR1 LNHNV and CDR2 YYDKDF (reference sequence). The CDR3 consists of 16 residues. V was shortened by 2 bases and J by 0 bases, with 11 bases between the two germline ends. CDR3 in amino acids: CATSRTIGSSGNTIYF. CDR3 sequence (DNA): TGTGCCACCAGCAGAACTATAGGGAGCTCTGGAAACACCATATATTTT.

This clonotype was seen only a few times. The V call is TRBV7-6, the J call TRBJ2-7, with D perhaps TRBD1 or TRBD2 (5 bases each). Trimming pared 7 bases from V and 6 bases from J, leaving 22 bases between. The CDR3 loop spans 15 amino acids. Germline CDR1 is SGHVS and CDR2 is FNYEAQ. In DNA, the CDR3 is TGTGCCAGCACCACTTTCGGTCAGGGCGGGTTCGAGCAGTACTTC. Protein sequence: CASTTFGQGGFEQYF.

The table lists this clonotype with a few counts. CDR3 in DNA: TGCAGTGCTTGGTACTCGGGACTAGCGGACAATGAGCAGTTCTTC. Translating it yields CSAWYSGLADNEQFF. The V gene is TRBV20-1, the J gene TRBJ2-1; TRBD2 aligns across 11 bases. This CDR3 spans 15 amino acids. CDR1 and CDR2 (germline): DFQATT, SNEGSKA (reference sequence). The ends lost 5 bases at V and 5 bases at J; junction bases unmatched: 8.

The chain couples TRBV29-1 to TRBJ1-4; 7 nucleotides align to TRBD1. This CDR3 spans 13 amino acids. Germline values: CDR1 SQVTM, CDR2 ANQGSEA. Unmatched junction bases numbered 9, after V lost 4 bases and J lost 10 bases. The CDR3 sequence is CSVVGGGMGKLFF. CDR3 coding DNA: TGCAGCGTTGTAGGGGGCGGGATGGGAAAACTGTTTTTT.

As DNA, the CDR3 is TGCAGCGTCGACGACCGGCTGAACACTGAAGCTTTCTTT. It specifies CSVDDRLNTEAFF. The V call is TRBV29-1, the J call TRBJ1-1; D is uncertain. V gave up 6 bases and J gave up 0 bases, with 11 bases separating them. The CDR3 loop spans 13 amino acids. In germline, CDR1 is SQVTM, CDR2 ANQGSEA.

The chain joins TRBV27 to TRBJ2-5; TRBD2 matches 11 bases. The end of the DNA is better explained by TRBJ2-7, so the J call may be wrong. This CDR3 is 15 amino acids long. In germline, CDR1 is MNHEY, CDR2 SMNVEV (reference sequence). CDR3 region: CASSLSTSGAYEQYF. CDR3 DNA sequence: TGTGCCAGCAGTTTATCGACTAGCGGGGCTTACGAGCAGTACTTC.

V is TRBV18 and J is TRBJ1-4; D is ambiguous. The CDR3 is 14 residues long. Trimming left V 5 bases short and J 5 bases short, with 12 bases between. Germline CDR1 reads KGHSH; CDR2 reads LQKENI. CDR3 residues: CASSRREKNEKLFF. The CDR3 nucleotides read TGTGCCAGCTCAAGACGGGAAAAGAATGAAAAACTGTTTTTT.

Concerning this clonotype itself: This could be a read error, since a much larger clone is one nucleotide away. The rearrangement joins TRBV5-1 to TRBJ2-1; TRBD1 agrees at 7 bases. CDR1 is SGHRS, CDR2 YFSETQ, per germline. The CDR3 length is 15 residues. V lost 1 base and J lost 10; bases outside the gene matches: 11. The CDR3 region is CASSLTGALSYEQFF. As DNA, the CDR3 is TGCGCCAGCAGCTTGACAGGGGCCCTCTCCTACGAGCAGTTCTTC.

V usage is TRBV15 and J usage is TRBJ2-3; D is unresolved. CDR3 length equals 15 residues. V lost 0 bases to trimming and J lost 2 bases, with 9 bases between them. Germline values: CDR1 LNHNV, CDR2 YYDKDF (reference sequence). The CDR3 here is CATSRDIGYTDTQYF. CDR3 coding DNA: TGTGCCACCAGCAGAGATATCGGGTACACAGATACGCAGTATTTT.

The CDR3: CATSHMGQGSEQYF. DNA of the CDR3: TGTGCCACCAGCCACATGGGGCAAGGTTCCGAGCAGTACTTC. This rearrangement joins TRBV15 to TRBJ2-7; tentatively, D is TRBD1 (5 bases). Deletions cut 5 bases from V and 6 bases from J, with 17 bases between. This CDR3 is 14 amino acids long. Germline loops: CDR1 LNHNV, CDR2 YYDKDF (reference sequence).

At least ten counts were recorded for this clonotype. The chain is built from TRBV20-1 and TRBJ1-2; 12 bases agree with TRBD1. Unmatched junction bases numbered 7, after V lost 6 bases and J lost 8 bases. This CDR3 contains 13 residues. Germline-derived CDR1 and CDR2 are DFQATT and SNEGSKA (reference sequence). CDR3 in amino acids: CSAGTGGAWGYTF. DNA for the CDR3: TGCAGTGCAGGGACAGGGGGCGCGTGGGGCTACACCTTC.

V gene TRBV4-3 combines with J gene TRBJ2-1, with TRBD1 matching 7 bases. The trim removed 1 base at V and 3 bases at J, leaving 6 bases unmatched. The CDR3 runs to 16 residues. Germline V gives CDR1 LGHNA, CDR2 YSLEER. CDR3 coding DNA: TGCGCCAGCAGCCAAGTAGGGACAGCAGACTACAATGAGCAGTTCTTC. Amino acids: CASSQVGTADYNEQFF.

The chain carries TRBV14 and TRBJ1-6, with TRBD1 matching 7 bases. The CDR3 extends over 14 amino acids. Trimming cost V 7 bases and J 8 bases; bases outside gene matches: 8. Germline values: CDR1 SGHDN, CDR2 FVKESK. In DNA, the CDR3 is TGTGCCAGCAACCACGGGACAGCCTATTCACCCCTCCACTTT. Amino acid sequence: CASNHGTAYSPLHF.

This clonotype was detected only a few times. The chain carries TRBV12-3 or TRBV12-4 and TRBJ1-2, with a weak D call TRBD1 (5 bases). CDR3 length: 12 residues. V lost 3 bases and J 7 bases, leaving 9 bases between the germline ends. DNA of the CDR3: TGTGCCAGCAGTTTTCTGGGGGGTGGCTACACCTTC. As protein: CASSFLGGGYTF.

The chain combines TRBV9 with TRBJ1-4; the D gene is possibly TRBD1 (6 bases). V lost 7 bases to trimming and J lost 5 bases, with 15 bases between them. Per germline, CDR1 SGDLS and CDR2 YYNGEE. The CDR3 has 14 amino acids. CDR3 loop: CASSQGSSNEKLFF. The CDR3 coding sequence is TGTGCCAGCTCCCAGGGGAGCTCCAATGAAAAACTGTTTTTT.

Of note for this clonotype: Just one base apart from a much larger clone, this may be a read error. The rearrangement links TRBV6-2 or TRBV6-3 to TRBJ2-7; 9 nucleotides align to TRBD1. Trimming took 5 bases from V and 12 from J; bases not matched to a gene: 5. This CDR3 region has 11 residues. The germline V gene has CDR1 MNHEY and CDR2 SVGEGT. The CDR3 DNA is TGTGCCAGCAGTCGGACAGGGGACCTGTACTTC. It is translated as CASSRTGDLYF.

The V call is TRBV2, the J call TRBJ2-4; TRBD1 aligns across 8 bases. The DNA end favors TRBJ2-5, so the J call may be wrong. Germline loops: CDR1 SNHLY, CDR2 FYNNEI. This CDR3 spans 16 amino acids. In nucleotides, the CDR3 is TGTGCCAGCAGTACGCCGACAGGGGCCTTACAAGAGACCCAGTACTTC. Residues: CASSTPTGALQETQYF.

The V and J genes are TRBV18 and TRBJ1-1; no definite D call. The CDR3 extends over 14 amino acids. The germline V gene encodes CDR1 KGHSH and CDR2 LQKENI. V shed 4 bases and J shed 6 bases, with 15 bases lying between them. The CDR3 DNA follows: TGTGCCAGCTCACAGAGGGTGGGGTTCGCTGAAGCTTTCTTT. Protein: CASSQRVGFAEAFF.

In its sample, this clonotype was seen many times. The chain carries TRBV5-1 and TRBJ2-1; D tentatively reads TRBD1 or TRBD2 (6 bases each). V was clipped by 3 bases and J by 9 bases, with 19 bases between them. The CDR3 covers 15 residues. From germline, CDR1 is SGHRS and CDR2 YFSETQ. The CDR3, as DNA: TGCGCCAGCAGCTCCTGGGGGGCCGAAGGGACTGAGCAGTTCTTC. This translates into CASSSWGAEGTEQFF.

The genes are TRBV7-2 and TRBJ2-5; the D is unclear. Looked up from germline, CDR1 is SGHTA and CDR2 is FQGNSA. There are 14 residues in the CDR3. The ends were cut back, 1 base at V and 5 bases at J, with 11 bases in the middle. The CDR3 loop reads CASSLGRNAETQYF. The CDR3 nucleotides are TGTGCCAGCAGCTTAGGTAGAAACGCCGAGACCCAGTACTTC. The full variable domain, with the rest looked up from reference TRBV7-2 and TRBJ2-5, is GAGVSQSPSNKVTEKGKDVELRCDPISGHTALYWYRQSLGQGLEFLIYFQGNSAPDKSGLPSDRFSAERTGGSVSTLTIQRTQQEDSAVYLCASSLGRNAETQYFGPGTRLLVL.

As regards this clonotype: A read error is possible here, since a much larger clone lies one base away. The chain recombines TRBV20-1 with TRBJ2-5; no clear D gene. CDR3 length: 15 amino acids. The germline V gene has CDR1 DFQATT and CDR2 SNEGSKA (reference sequence). V dropped 0 bases and J dropped 9 bases, with 20 bases sitting between them. CDR3 nucleotide sequence: TGCAGTGCTAGAGATTTGGGCATCACAAAGGGCCCCCAGTACTTC. This encodes CSARDLGITKGPQYF.